This T cell receptor (beta chain) was retrieved from a study of blood T cell repertoires in COVID-19. Assay: immunoSEQ multiplex PCR; the TCRdb copy retains only in-frame clones and omits some. The repertoire holds roughly 250,000 clones, approximately 86% seen once, with 1.5% to 2% in the top ten. With V trimmed by 1 base and J by 2 bases, 14 bases remained unmatched. The length of the CDR3 is 20 residues. CDR1 and CDR2 from the germline V gene are SGHVS and FQNEAQ. The sequence came from a woman aged 50 to 60 who had recovered from COVID-19. V is TRBV7-8 and J is TRBJ2-3; 11 nucleotides line up with TRBD2. Sample: PBMCs or T cells enriched from blood (not recorded which). CDR3 coding DNA: TGTGCCAGCAGCTTAGTTGTTTCGGCTAGCGGGAGGCAGCACACAGATACGCAGTATTTT. This encodes CASSLVVSASGRQHTDTQYF.